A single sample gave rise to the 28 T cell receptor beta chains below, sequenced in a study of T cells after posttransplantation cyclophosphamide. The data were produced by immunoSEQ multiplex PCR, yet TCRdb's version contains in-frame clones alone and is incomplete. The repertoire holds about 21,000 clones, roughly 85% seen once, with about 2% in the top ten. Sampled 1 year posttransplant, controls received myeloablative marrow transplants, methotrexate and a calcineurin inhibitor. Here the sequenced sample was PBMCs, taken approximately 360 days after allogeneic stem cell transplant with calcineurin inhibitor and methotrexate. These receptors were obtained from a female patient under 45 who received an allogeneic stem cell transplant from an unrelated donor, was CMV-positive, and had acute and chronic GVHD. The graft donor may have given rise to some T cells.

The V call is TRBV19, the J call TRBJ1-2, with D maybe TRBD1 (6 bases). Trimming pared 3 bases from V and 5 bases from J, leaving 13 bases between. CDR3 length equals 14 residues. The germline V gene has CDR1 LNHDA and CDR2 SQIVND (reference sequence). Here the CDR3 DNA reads TGTGCCAGTAGTATTGGACAGAGACCTTATGGCTACACCTTC. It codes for CASSIGQRPYGYTF.

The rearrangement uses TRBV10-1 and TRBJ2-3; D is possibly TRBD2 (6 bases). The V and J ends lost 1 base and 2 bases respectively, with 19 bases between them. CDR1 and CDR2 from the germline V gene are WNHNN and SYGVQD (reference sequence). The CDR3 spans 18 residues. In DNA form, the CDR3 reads TGCGCCAGCAGTGAGTTTTCTCGCGGGACGGAAAACACAGATACGCAGTATTTT. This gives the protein CASSEFSRGTENTDTQYF.

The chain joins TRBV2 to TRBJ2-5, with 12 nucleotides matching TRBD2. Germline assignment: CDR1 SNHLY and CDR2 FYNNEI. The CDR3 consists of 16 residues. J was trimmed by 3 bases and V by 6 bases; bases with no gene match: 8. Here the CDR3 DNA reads TGTGCCAGCAGCCTCCTAGCGGGGGGGTCTGAAGAGACCCAGTACTTC. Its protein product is CASSLLAGGSEETQYF.

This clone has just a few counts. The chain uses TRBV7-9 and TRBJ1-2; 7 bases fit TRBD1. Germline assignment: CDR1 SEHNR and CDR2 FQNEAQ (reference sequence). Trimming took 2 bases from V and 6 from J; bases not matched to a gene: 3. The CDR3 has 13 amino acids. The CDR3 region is CASSLSGGDGYTF. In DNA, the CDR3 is TGTGCCAGCAGCTTATCAGGGGGAGATGGCTACACCTTC.

Written as DNA, the CDR3 is TGCGCCAGCAGCTTGACTAGCGGCAATGAGCAGTTCTTC. It yields the protein CASSLTSGNEQFF. The rearrangement links TRBV5-1 to TRBJ2-1; TRBD2 aligns across 8 bases. The V and J ends lost 1 base and 6 bases, in that order; junction bases with no gene match: 0. This CDR3 comprises 13 residues. Germline V CDR1 and CDR2: SGHRS, YFSETQ.

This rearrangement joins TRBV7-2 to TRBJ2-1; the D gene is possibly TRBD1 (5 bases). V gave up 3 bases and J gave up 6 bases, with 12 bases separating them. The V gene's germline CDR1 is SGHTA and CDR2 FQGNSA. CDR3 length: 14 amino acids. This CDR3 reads CASSFGQGPNEQFF. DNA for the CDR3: TGTGCCAGCAGCTTTGGTCAGGGCCCCAATGAGCAGTTCTTC.

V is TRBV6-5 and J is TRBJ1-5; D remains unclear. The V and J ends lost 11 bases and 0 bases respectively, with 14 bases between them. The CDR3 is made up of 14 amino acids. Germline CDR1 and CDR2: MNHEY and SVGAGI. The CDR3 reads CAGLGHNSNQPQHF. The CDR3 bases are TGTGCCGGGCTGGGCCATAATAGCAATCAGCCCCAGCATTTT.

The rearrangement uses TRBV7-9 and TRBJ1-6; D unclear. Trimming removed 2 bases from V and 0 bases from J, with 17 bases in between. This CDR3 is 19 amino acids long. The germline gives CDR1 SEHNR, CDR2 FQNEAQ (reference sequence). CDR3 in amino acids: CASSLSVSLLSSYNSPLHF. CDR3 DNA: TGTGCCAGCAGCTTATCCGTTTCCCTCTTGAGCTCCTATAATTCACCCCTCCACTTT.

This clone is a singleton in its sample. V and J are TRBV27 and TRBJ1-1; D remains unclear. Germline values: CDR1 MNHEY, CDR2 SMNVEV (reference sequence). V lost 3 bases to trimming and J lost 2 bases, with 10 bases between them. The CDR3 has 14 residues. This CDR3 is CASSFGLRNTEAFF. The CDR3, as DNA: TGTGCCAGCAGTTTTGGGCTAAGAAACACTGAAGCTTTCTTT.

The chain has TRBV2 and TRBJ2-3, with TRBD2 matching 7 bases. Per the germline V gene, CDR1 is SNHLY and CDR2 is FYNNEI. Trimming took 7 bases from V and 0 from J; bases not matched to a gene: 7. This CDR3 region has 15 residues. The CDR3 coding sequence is TGTGCCAGCACCCAGCGGGGAGGGAGCACAGATACGCAGTATTTT. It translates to CASTQRGGSTDTQYF.

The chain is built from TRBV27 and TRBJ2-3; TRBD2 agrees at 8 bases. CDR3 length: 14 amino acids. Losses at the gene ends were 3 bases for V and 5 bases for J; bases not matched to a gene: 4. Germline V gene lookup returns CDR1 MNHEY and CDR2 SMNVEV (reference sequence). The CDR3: CASSLSRGGDTQYF. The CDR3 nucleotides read TGTGCCAGCAGTTTGAGCCGGGGGGGAGATACGCAGTATTTT.

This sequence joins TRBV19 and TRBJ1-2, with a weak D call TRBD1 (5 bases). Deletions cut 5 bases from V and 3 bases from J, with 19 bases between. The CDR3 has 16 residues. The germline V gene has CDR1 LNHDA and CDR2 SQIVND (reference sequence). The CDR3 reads CASSVQGGYVHYGYTF. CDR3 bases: TGTGCCAGTAGTGTCCAGGGAGGGTATGTTCACTATGGCTACACCTTC.

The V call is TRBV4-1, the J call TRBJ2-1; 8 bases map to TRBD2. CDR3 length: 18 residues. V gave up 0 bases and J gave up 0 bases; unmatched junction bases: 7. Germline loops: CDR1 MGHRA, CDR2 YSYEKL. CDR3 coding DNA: TGCGCCAGCAGCCAAGATAGGGCTCTAGCGGGCTCCTACAATGAGCAGTTCTTC. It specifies CASSQDRALAGSYNEQFF.

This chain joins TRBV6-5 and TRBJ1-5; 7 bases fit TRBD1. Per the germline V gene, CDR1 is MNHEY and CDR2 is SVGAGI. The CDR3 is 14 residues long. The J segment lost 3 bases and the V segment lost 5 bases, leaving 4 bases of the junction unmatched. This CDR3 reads CASSRDRNNQPQHF. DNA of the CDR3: TGTGCCAGCAGTCGGGACAGAAACAATCAGCCCCAGCATTTT.

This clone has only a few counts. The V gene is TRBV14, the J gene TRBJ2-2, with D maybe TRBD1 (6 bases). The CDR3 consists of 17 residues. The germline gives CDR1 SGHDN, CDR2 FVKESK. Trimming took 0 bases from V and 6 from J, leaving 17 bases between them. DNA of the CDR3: TGTGCCAGCAGCCAAGATATGAACAGGGTGGTTGCCGGGGAGCTGTTTTTT. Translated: CASSQDMNRVVAGELFF.

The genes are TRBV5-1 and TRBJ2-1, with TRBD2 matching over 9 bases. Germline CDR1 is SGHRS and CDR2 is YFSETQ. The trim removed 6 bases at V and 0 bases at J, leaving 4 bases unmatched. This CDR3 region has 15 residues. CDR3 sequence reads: CASTAGGHSYNEQFF. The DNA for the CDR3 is TGCGCCAGCACAGCGGGGGGCCACTCCTACAATGAGCAGTTCTTC.

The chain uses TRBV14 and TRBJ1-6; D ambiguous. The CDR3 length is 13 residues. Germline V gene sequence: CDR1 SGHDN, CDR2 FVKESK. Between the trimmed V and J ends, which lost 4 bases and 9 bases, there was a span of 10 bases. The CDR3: CASSLRPFSPLHF. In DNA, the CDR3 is TGTGCCAGCAGCCTCAGGCCCTTTTCACCCCTCCACTTT.

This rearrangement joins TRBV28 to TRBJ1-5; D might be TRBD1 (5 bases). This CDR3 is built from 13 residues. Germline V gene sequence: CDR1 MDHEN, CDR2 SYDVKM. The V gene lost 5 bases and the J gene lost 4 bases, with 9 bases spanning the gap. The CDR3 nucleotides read TGTGCCAGCAGTCAGGGCCTAAATCAGCCCCAGCATTTT. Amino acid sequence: CASSQGLNQPQHF.

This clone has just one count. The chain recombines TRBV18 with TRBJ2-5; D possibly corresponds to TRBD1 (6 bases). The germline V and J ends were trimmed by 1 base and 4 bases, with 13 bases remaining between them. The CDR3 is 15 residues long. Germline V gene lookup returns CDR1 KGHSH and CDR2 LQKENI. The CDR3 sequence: CASSPRLQGGETQYF. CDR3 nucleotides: TGTGCCAGCTCACCACGATTACAGGGTGGAGAGACCCAGTACTTC.

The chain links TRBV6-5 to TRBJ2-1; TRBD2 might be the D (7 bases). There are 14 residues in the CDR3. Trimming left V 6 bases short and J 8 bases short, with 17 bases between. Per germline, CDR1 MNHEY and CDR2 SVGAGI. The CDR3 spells CASSKDEGGDEQFF. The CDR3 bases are TGTGCCAGCAGCAAGGACGAAGGGGGGGATGAGCAGTTCTTC.

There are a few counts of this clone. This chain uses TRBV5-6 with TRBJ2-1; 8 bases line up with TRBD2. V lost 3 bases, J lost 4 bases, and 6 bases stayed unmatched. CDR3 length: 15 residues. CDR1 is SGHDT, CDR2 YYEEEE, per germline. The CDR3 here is CASSSWGTSYNEQFF. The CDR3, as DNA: TGTGCCAGCAGCTCTTGGGGGACTAGTTACAATGAGCAGTTCTTC.

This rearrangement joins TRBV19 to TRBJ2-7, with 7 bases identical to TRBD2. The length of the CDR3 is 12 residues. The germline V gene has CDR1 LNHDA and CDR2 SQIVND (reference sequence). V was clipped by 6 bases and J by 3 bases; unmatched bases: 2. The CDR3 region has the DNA TGTGCCAGTAGCCGGGACTACTACGAGCAGTACTTC. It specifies CASSRDYYEQYF.

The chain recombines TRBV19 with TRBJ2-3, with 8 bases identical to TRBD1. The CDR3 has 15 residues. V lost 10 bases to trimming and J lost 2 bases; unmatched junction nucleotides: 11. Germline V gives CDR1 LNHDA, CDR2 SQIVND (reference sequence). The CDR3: CATIDRGFSTDTQYF. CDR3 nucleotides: TGTGCCACCATTGACAGGGGATTTTCCACAGATACGCAGTATTTT. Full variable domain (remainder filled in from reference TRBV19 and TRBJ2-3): DGGITQSPKYLFRKEGQNVTLSCEQNLNHDAMYWYRQDPGQGLRLIYYSQIVNDFQKGDIAEGYSVSREKKESFPLTVTSAQKNPTAFYLCATIDRGFSTDTQYFGPGTRLTVL.

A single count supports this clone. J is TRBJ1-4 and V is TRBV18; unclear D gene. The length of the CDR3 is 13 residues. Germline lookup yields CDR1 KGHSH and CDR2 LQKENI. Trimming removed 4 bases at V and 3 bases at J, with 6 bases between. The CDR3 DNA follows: TGTGCCAGCTCACGAGCGGCTAATGAAAAACTGTTTTTT. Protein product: CASSRAANEKLFF.

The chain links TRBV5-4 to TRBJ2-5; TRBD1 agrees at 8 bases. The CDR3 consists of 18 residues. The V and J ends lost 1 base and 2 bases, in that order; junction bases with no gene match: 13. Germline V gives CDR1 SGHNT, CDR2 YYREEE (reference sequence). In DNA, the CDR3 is TGTGCCAGCAGCTTGAGGGGGGTGGGGACAGGAGCGCAAGAGACCCAGTACTTC. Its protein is CASSLRGVGTGAQETQYF.

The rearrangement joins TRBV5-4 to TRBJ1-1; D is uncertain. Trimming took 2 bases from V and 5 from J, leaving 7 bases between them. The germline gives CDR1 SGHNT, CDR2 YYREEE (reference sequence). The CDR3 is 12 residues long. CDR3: CASSFGGTEAFF. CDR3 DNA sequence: TGTGCCAGCAGCTTCGGCGGAACTGAAGCTTTCTTT.

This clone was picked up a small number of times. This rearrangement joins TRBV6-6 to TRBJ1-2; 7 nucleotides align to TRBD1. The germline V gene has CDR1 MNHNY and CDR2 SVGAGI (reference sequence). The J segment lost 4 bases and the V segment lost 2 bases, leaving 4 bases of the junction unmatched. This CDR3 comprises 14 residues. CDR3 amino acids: CASSYGQAGYGYTF. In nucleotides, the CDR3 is TGTGCCAGCAGTTACGGACAGGCTGGCTATGGCTACACCTTC.

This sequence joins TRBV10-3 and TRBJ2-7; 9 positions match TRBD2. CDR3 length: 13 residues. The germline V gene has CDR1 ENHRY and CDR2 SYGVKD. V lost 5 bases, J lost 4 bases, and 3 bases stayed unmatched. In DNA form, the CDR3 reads TGTGCCATCAGTCTAGCGGGACCATACGAGCAGTACTTC. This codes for CAISLAGPYEQYF.